This TCR beta chain was identified in a study of regulatory T cells in long-lasting Graves disease. Arm-PCR of CDR3 regions and iRepertoire HTBI primers were the basis on which TCR beta libraries were built. TCRdb analysed the multiplex PCR reads with MiXCR anew, one entry per CDR3 protein. The sample has some 400,000 distinct CDR3 sequences; about 16% are singletons. Regarding the study as a whole: A limited number of samples was an acknowledged limitation.

The CDR3 spans 16 residues. Trimming cost V 6 bases and J 8 bases; bases outside gene matches: 14. CDR1 is SGHRS, CDR2 YFSETQ, per germline. As concerns this clonotype: Its cognate antigen is unknown.

Time point noted: newly diagnosed GD, antithyroid drugs for less than 3 months. From RNA extracted from PBMCs, the TCR library was made. Roughly 10 milliliters of peripheral blood were drawn into EDTA tubes. These data were likewise used in another study, on T cells in Graves' hyperthyroidism and ophthalmopathy.

Source: peripheral blood mononuclear cells (PBMCs), taken at new diagnosis, from a patient treated with antithyroid drugs. The receptor comes from a woman aged 25 to 45 with Graves disease. The J gene is TRBJ2-2, the V gene TRBV5-1, with 9 bases lining up with TRBD2. The CDR3 reads CASNIGGAGGAGELFF. The CDR3 bases are TGCGCCAGCAACATTGGAGGAGCGGGAGGAGCTGGGGAGCTGTTTTTT.